A single sample gave rise to the 5 T cell receptor beta chains below, sequenced in a study of graft-versus-host responses after intestinal transplantation. Profiling relied on immunoSEQ multiplex PCR, and the TCRdb table lists in-frame clones only, not all of them. Seen here are some 66,000 clones, about nine tenths observed once, and the top ten hold over 1.5%. Processed graft tissue released its intraepithelial and lamina propria lymphocytes. Source: ileum tissue, taken more than 350 days after transplant. These receptors were taken from a human patient who received an intestinal transplant, so some T cells may come from the graft donor.

V is TRBV6-5 and J is TRBJ1-5; D unresolved. Trimming stripped 0 bases from V and 1 base from J, with 10 bases between. The CDR3 is made up of 16 amino acids. Germline loops: CDR1 MNHEY, CDR2 SVGAGI. The CDR3 is CASSYSWRTSNQPQHF. For the CDR3, the DNA is TGTGCCAGCAGTTACTCGTGGCGTACCAGCAATCAGCCCCAGCATTTT.

CDR3 nucleotides: TGTGCCAGCAGTTTGGTCCCCGGGGGGAGTACCTCCTACGAGCAGTACTTC. Encoded protein: CASSLVPGGSTSYEQYF. This sequence joins TRBV28 and TRBJ2-7; 7 nucleotides match TRBD2. With V trimmed by 3 bases and J by 0 bases, 11 bases remained unmatched. Germline-derived CDR1 and CDR2 are MDHEN and SYDVKM. The CDR3 sequence is 17 residues long.

The gene calls are TRBV7-2 and TRBJ1-3; no clear D gene. From germline, CDR1 is SGHTA and CDR2 FQGNSA. With 6 bases removed from V and 3 bases from J, the gap between germline ends came to 6 bases. This CDR3 region has 12 residues. The chain's CDR3 is CASSDLGNTIYF. The CDR3 bases are TGTGCCAGCAGTGACCTTGGAAACACCATATATTTT.

The chain joins TRBV11-1 to TRBJ2-1; 12 bases are shared with TRBD2. Germline CDR1 SGHAT, CDR2 FQDESV (reference sequence). The V and J ends lost 5 bases and 8 bases, in that order; junction bases with no gene match: 7. The CDR3 has 15 amino acids. The CDR3 is CASSPRLAGVDEQFF. CDR3 nucleotides: TGTGCCAGCAGCCCCCGACTAGCGGGAGTCGATGAGCAGTTCTTC.

V gene TRBV15 combines with J gene TRBJ2-7; D gene uncertain. The CDR3 has 11 amino acids. Looked up from germline, CDR1 is LNHNV and CDR2 is YYDKDF (reference sequence). Trimming left V 0 bases short and J 6 bases short, with 3 bases between. The CDR3 here is CATSREREQYF. The CDR3 DNA follows: TGTGCCACCAGCAGAGAGCGCGAGCAGTACTTC.